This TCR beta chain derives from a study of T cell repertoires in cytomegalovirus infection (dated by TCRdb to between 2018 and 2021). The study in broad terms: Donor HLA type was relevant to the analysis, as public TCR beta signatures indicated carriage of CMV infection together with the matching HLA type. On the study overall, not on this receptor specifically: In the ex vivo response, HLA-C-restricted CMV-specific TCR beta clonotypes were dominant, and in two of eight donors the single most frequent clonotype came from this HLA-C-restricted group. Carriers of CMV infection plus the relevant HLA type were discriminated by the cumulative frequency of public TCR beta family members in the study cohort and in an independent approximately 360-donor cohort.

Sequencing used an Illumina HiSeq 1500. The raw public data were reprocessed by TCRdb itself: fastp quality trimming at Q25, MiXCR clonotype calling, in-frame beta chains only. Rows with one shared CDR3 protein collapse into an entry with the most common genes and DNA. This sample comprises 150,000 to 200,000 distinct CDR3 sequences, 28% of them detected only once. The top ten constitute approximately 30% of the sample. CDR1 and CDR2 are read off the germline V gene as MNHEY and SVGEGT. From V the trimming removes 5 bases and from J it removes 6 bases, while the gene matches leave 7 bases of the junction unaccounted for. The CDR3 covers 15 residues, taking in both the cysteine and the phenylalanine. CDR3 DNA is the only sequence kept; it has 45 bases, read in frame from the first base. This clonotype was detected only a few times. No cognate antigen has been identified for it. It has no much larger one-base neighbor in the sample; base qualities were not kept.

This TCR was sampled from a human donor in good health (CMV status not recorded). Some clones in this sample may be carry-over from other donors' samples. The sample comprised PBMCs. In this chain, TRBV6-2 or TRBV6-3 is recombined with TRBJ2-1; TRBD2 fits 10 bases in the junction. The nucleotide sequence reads TGTGCCAGCAGTCTCAGCGGGGGGGACATCAATGAGCAGTTCTTC. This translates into CASSLSGGDINEQFF.